Listed below are T cell receptor beta chains from one sample, sequenced in a study of T cells in Graves' hyperthyroidism and ophthalmopathy. MiXCR, run by TCRdb on the multiplex PCR reads, gives a single entry per CDR3 protein. The sample consists of a few hundred thousand distinct CDR3 sequences, roughly 17% of them appearing once. Material for sequencing was blood. The origin of the receptors is a woman aged 45-59 years with Graves' hyperthyroidism. CDR3s include the opening cysteine and the closing phenylalanine or tryptophan. Fields, in order: V gene, J gene, clone size, D gene, CDR3 DNA, CDR3 protein. D genes are given only for firm matches. Part of the rows lack a size; the others show once, few, many or a class for expanded clones.

V gene: TRBV7-9
J gene: TRBJ1-1
clone size: many
D gene: NA
CDR3 DNA: TGTGCCAGCAGCCCGGACGGCCGTATGAACACTGAAGCTTTCTTT
CDR3 protein: CASSPDGRMNTEAFF

V gene: TRBV4-2
J gene: TRBJ2-7
clone size: many
D gene: NA
CDR3 DNA: TGTGCCAGCAGCCAAGTAACTGGGGTGGAACGCGAGCAGTACTTC
CDR3 protein: CASSQVTGVEREQYF

V gene: TRBV6-1
J gene: TRBJ2-5
clone size: many
D gene: NA
CDR3 DNA: TGTGCCAGCAGTGAGTCGTGGGACGGGACCCAGTACTTC
CDR3 protein: CASSESWDGTQYF

V gene: TRBV19
J gene: TRBJ1-1
clone size: few
D gene: NA
CDR3 DNA: TGTGCCAGTAGTATCTCCCAGGCTGAAGCTTTCTTT
CDR3 protein: CASSISQAEAFF

V gene: TRBV6-1
J gene: TRBJ1-2
clone size: few
D gene: NA
CDR3 DNA: TGTGCCAGCAGTTCTTTTCGTACTGTAGGCTATGGCTACACCTTC
CDR3 protein: CASSSFRTVGYGYTF

V gene: TRBV29-1
J gene: TRBJ1-1
clone size: many
D gene: NA
CDR3 DNA: TGCAGCGCCCGGACCCTGATGAACACTGAAGCTTTCTTT
CDR3 protein: CSARTLMNTEAFF

V gene: TRBV30
J gene: TRBJ1-3
clone size: NA
D gene: TRBD1
CDR3 DNA: TGTGCGTCGGGACAGGGGGATATGAATGGAAACACCATATATTTT
CDR3 protein: CASGQGDMNGNTIYF

V gene: TRBV19
J gene: TRBJ1-2
clone size: NA
D gene: NA
CDR3 DNA: TGTGCCAGTAGTTCCTCATTAGCTAACTATGGCTACACCTTC
CDR3 protein: CASSSSLANYGYTF

V gene: TRBV12-5
J gene: TRBJ2-3
clone size: few
D gene: TRBD2
CDR3 DNA: TGTGCTAGTGGTTTGGTACCCGGGAGGGCCGGGACAGATACGCAGTATTTT
CDR3 protein: CASGLVPGRAGTDTQYF

V gene: TRBV7-9
J gene: TRBJ1-5
clone size: many
D gene: NA
CDR3 DNA: TGTGCCAGCAGCACAAGCGGGGGACCGATGGGGAATCAGCCCCAGCATTTT
CDR3 protein: CASSTSGGPMGNQPQHF

V gene: TRBV20-1
J gene: TRBJ2-1
clone size: many
D gene: TRBD2
CDR3 DNA: TGCAGTGCTAACTCTTGGTTACTAGCGGCTACCAATGAGCAGTTCTTC
CDR3 protein: CSANSWLLAATNEQFF

V gene: TRBV24-1
J gene: TRBJ1-2
clone size: NA
D gene: NA
CDR3 DNA: TGTGCCACCAGTGACCCGAGGGGTGGCTACACCTTC
CDR3 protein: CATSDPRGGYTF

V gene: TRBV6-1
J gene: TRBJ2-4
clone size: NA
D gene: NA
CDR3 DNA: TGTGCCAGCAGACCAGGGGGGAGAAACATTCAGTACTTC
CDR3 protein: CASRPGGRNIQYF

V gene: TRBV19
J gene: TRBJ2-3
clone size: many
D gene: NA
CDR3 DNA: TGTGCCAGTAGTCCGGGGGGCCTAACCAAAATGGGAGATACGCAGTATTTT
CDR3 protein: CASSPGGLTKMGDTQYF

V gene: TRBV6-5
J gene: TRBJ2-7
clone size: few
D gene: TRBD2
CDR3 DNA: TGTGCCAGCAGTTACCGTACCGGGACTAGCACGGACGAGCAGTACTTC
CDR3 protein: CASSYRTGTSTDEQYF

V gene: TRBV29-1
J gene: TRBJ2-3
clone size: NA
D gene: TRBD1
CDR3 DNA: TGCAGCGTTCGACGGACAGGGGGCGGGGATACGCAGTATTTT
CDR3 protein: CSVRRTGGGDTQYF

V gene: TRBV30
J gene: TRBJ2-5
clone size: few
D gene: TRBD1
CDR3 DNA: TGTGCCTGGAGCACAGGGGGGAAAGGGACCCAGTACTTC
CDR3 protein: CAWSTGGKGTQYF

V gene: TRBV14
J gene: TRBJ1-1
clone size: few
D gene: NA
CDR3 DNA: TGTGCCAGCAGCCCCCTACAGAACACTGAAGCTTTCTTT
CDR3 protein: CASSPLQNTEAFF

V gene: TRBV7-9
J gene: TRBJ1-2
clone size: few
D gene: NA
CDR3 DNA: TGTGCCAGCAGCTTTATGCGGACGGCTGCCTATGGCTACACCTTC
CDR3 protein: CASSFMRTAAYGYTF

V gene: TRBV27
J gene: TRBJ2-7
clone size: NA
D gene: NA
CDR3 DNA: TGTGCCAGCAGTTTGGGGGCTAAATACGAGCAGTACTTC
CDR3 protein: CASSLGAKYEQYF

V gene: TRBV28
J gene: TRBJ1-2
clone size: many
D gene: NA
CDR3 DNA: TGTGCCAGCAGACCCGGGGGACCCTATGGCTACACCTTC
CDR3 protein: CASRPGGPYGYTF

V gene: TRBV18
J gene: TRBJ1-1
clone size: many
D gene: TRBD1
CDR3 DNA: TGTGCCAGCTCACCTACAGGGGCGACTAACACTGAAGCTTTCTTT
CDR3 protein: CASSPTGATNTEAFF

V gene: TRBV2
J gene: TRBJ1-4
clone size: NA
D gene: NA
CDR3 DNA: TGTGCCAGCAGTGACGACGGCGGGGGGGTTTGGGAAAAACTGTTTTTT
CDR3 protein: CASSDDGGGVWEKLFF

V gene: TRBV11-3
J gene: TRBJ1-4
clone size: few
D gene: NA
CDR3 DNA: TGTGCCAGCAGCCCCCGTTTTGGGGAAAAACTGTTTTTT
CDR3 protein: CASSPRFGEKLFF

V gene: TRBV4-2
J gene: TRBJ1-6
clone size: NA
D gene: NA
CDR3 DNA: TGTGCCAGCAGCCAAGCCAGGGTTGACGGTTCACCCCTCCACTTT
CDR3 protein: CASSQARVDGSPLHF

V gene: TRBV6-5
J gene: TRBJ2-1
clone size: many
D gene: NA
CDR3 DNA: TGTGCCAGCAGTTACAGGGAGCTTTGGGACAATGAGCAGTTCTTC
CDR3 protein: CASSYRELWDNEQFF

V gene: TRBV5-1
J gene: TRBJ1-6
clone size: NA
D gene: TRBD1
CDR3 DNA: TGCGCCAGCAGCCTAACCGGGACAGGGGGATCACCCCTCCACTTT
CDR3 protein: CASSLTGTGGSPLHF

V gene: TRBV7-9
J gene: TRBJ2-1
clone size: few
D gene: TRBD2
CDR3 DNA: TGTGCCAGCAGCTCCTTTGGGACTAGCGGGGGGCCTTACAATGAGCAGTTCTTC
CDR3 protein: CASSSFGTSGGPYNEQFF